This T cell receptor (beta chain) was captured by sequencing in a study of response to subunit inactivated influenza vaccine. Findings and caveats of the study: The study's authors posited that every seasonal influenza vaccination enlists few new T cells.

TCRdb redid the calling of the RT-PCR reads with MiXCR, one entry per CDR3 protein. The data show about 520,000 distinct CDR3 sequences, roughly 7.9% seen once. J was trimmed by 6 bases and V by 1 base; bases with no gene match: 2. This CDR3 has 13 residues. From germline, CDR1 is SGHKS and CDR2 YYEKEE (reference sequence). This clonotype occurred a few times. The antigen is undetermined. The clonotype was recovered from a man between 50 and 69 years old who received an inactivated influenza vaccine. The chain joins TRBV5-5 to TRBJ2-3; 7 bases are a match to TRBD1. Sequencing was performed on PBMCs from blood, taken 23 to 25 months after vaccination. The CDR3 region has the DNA TGTGCCAGCAGCTTGACAGGGGCCGATACGCAGTATTTT. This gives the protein CASSLTGADTQYF.